The T cell receptor (beta chain) under discussion was sequenced for a study of lymphopenia after photon versus proton radiotherapy (dated 2019 in TCRdb). Study-level background: Photon and proton radiation therapy were compared by the study for their immunological effects in patients with gastrointestinal tumors who developed high-grade lymphopenia. The cohort included approximately 18 patients with gastrointestinal tumors who developed lymphopenia after receiving either photon or proton therapy. The study was designed to characterize how the impact on the immune system differs between the two radiation modalities. Broader findings and caveats from the paper: Proton-treated patients stayed relatively stable during treatment, while photon-treated patients lost naive T cells and TCR diversity and gained effector/memory populations. After the lymphocyte count nadir, photon-treated repertoires showed oligoclonal expansion, especially of CD8+ Temra cells, which drove the drop in diversity. The survival association was examined only in patients who died, and the authors described better survival with proton therapy as a possibility, not as a demonstrated result. Among patients across the cohort who died, overall survival time showed an inverse correlation with a larger post-nadir drop in TCR diversity.

About this clone: There is no known antigen for this receptor. No per-base quality is available; no much larger clone lies one base away.

The library was produced with the immunoSEQ multiplex PCR assay. Alongside multiparametric flow cytometry, deep sequencing of rearranged TCR beta loci was used to profile the T cell repertoires. Here the immuneACCESS table is served through TCRdb, limited to in-frame sequences with V and J called. Missing clones are a known gap in these copies; in checked studies unresolved V genes cover under half, and the rest lacks a known reason. A total of 60,000 or so clones appear in this sample, 87% of them only once. 9.5% to 15% of the sample is taken by the ten largest. Cut back by 0 bases and 5 bases, the V and J ends lie 16 bases apart. From the cysteine through the phenylalanine, the CDR3 covers 15 amino acids. The retained sequence is limited to the CDR3, 45 bases, with the frame set at the first base. In the germline V gene (reference sequence), CDR1 corresponds to GTSNPN and CDR2 to SVGIG.

The clonotype was recovered from an elderly man with esophageal cancer. The material sequenced was peripheral blood, taken from a patient treated with proton-based radiotherapy. Recombination joined TRBV30 with TRBJ1-1; the D segment could be TRBD1, given 5 matching bases. The CDR3 has the sequence CAWSVLTGVGTEAFF. The sequenced DNA: TGTGCCTGGAGTGTACTTACGGGGGTAGGGACTGAAGCTTTCTTT.